This T cell receptor beta chain emerged from a study of identical twins. Overall study results and limits: Conclusions were based on cross-sectional statistical analysis, without following the same donors. For monozygotic twins, models underestimated out-of-frame TCR alpha sharing. Low generation probability was overrepresented in out-of-frame alpha sequences shared by twins.

The V and J ends lost 8 bases and 4 bases respectively, with 15 bases between them. The length of the CDR3 is 14 residues. Germline CDR1 reads SGHVS; CDR2 reads FNYEAQ. It was template switching that added a universal primer site, and there were unique molecular identifiers on the cDNA. TCRdb re-called the 5' RACE reads through MiXCR, storing one row per CDR3 protein. The data contain a few hundred thousand distinct CDR3 sequences, around 15% of them singletons. With regard to this clonotype: Its target is not known.

The same data also contributed to another study, on yellow fever vaccine responses in identical twins.

V and J are TRBV7-6 and TRBJ2-1; D is undetermined. The sample taken for sequencing was CD4+ T cells sorted from blood. The clonotype was recovered from a woman aged 18-35 years in good health. The CDR3 loop is CASDPRDIYNEQFF. Here the CDR3 DNA reads TGTGCCAGCGACCCCCGCGACATATACAATGAGCAGTTCTTC. Using reference TRBV7-6 and TRBJ2-1 for the parts outside the CDR3, the full variable domain is GAGVSQSPRYKVTKRGQDVALRCDPISGHVSLYWYRQALGQGPEFLTYFNYEAQQDKSGLPNDRFSAERPEGSISTLTIQRTEQRDSAMYRCASDPRDIYNEQFFGPGTRLTVL.